These T cell receptor beta chains were read from a single sample in a study of blood T cell repertoires in COVID-19. Here immunoSEQ multiplex PCR was the method, and the copy in TCRdb shows in-frame clones only, minus some. The repertoire holds roughly 20,000 clones, 87% seen once, with roughly 7.5% in the top ten. Sequencing input: peripheral blood. These receptors were collected from a human donor with active COVID-19. The donor label of this sample is uncertain. The CDR3 runs from the conserved cysteine through the conserved F or W. A D gene is named only where the DNA matches it firmly. Clone size is stated in some rows and not others, as once, few, many or a class when expanded.

d_gene,j_gene,len,abundance,v_gene,CDR3nt,CDR3aa
-,TRBJ2-2,13,once,TRBV11-2,TGTGCCAGCAGCTTAGTGTGGAGCGGGGAGCTGTTTTTT,CASSLVWSGELFF
TRBD2,TRBJ2-3,17,-,TRBV19,TGTGCCAGTAGTATCGGGAGCGGGAGGGCCTACACAGATACGCAGTATTTT,CASSIGSGRAYTDTQYF
-,TRBJ2-2,13,-,TRBV30,TGTGCCTGGAGGGCCTTTTACACCGGGGAGCTGTTTTTT,CAWRAFYTGELFF
-,TRBJ2-3,13,once,TRBV18,TGTGCCAGCTCACTGCTCGGGACAGATACGCAGTATTTT,CASSLLGTDTQYF
-,TRBJ2-2,15,-,TRBV3-1/TRBV3-2,TGTGCCAGCAGCCTCCGAGCCGGTGACACCGGGGAGCTGTTTTTT,CASSLRAGDTGELFF
TRBD2,TRBJ2-7,14,-,TRBV11-2,TGTGCCAGCAGCTTCCTAGCGGGAGGTAATGAGCAGTACTTC,CASSFLAGGNEQYF
TRBD1,TRBJ2-5,16,-,TRBV5-6,TGTGCCAGCAGCTTGGCCAGTAGGGGACAGCGCCGCATCCAGTACTTC,CASSLASRGQRRIQYF
-,TRBJ2-1,15,-,TRBV14,TGTGCCAGCAGCCCCAGGGGAGGGTTGTGGAATGAGCAGTTCTTC,CASSPRGGLWNEQFF
TRBD2,TRBJ2-5,15,once,TRBV7-2,TGTGCCAGCAGCCGTACCCTTAGCGGGACGGAGACCCAGTACTTC,CASSRTLSGTETQYF
-,TRBJ2-3,17,-,TRBV3-1/TRBV3-2,TGTGCCAGCAGCCAAGACAACTCAAGCGGTAGCACAGATACGCAGTATTTT,CASSQDNSSGSTDTQYF
TRBD2,TRBJ2-2,15,once,TRBV28,TGTGCCAGCAGTTTTATAGCGGGAGATGCCGGGGAGCTGTTTTTT,CASSFIAGDAGELFF
-,TRBJ2-7,14,-,TRBV7-2,TGTGCCAGCAGCCCTCCGACCAGGGTAGCCGAGCAGTACTTC,CASSPPTRVAEQYF
-,TRBJ1-2,15,once,TRBV5-5,TGTGCCAGCAGCTTGGGGGGCCGCGCGTCCTATGGCTACACCTTC,CASSLGGRASYGYTF
-,TRBJ2-7,15,-,TRBV7-9,TGTGCCAGCAGCTTGGGCCGGGACTTAGTTTACGAGCAGTACTTC,CASSLGRDLVYEQYF
-,TRBJ1-6,15,-,TRBV5-1,TGCGCCAGCAGCTCCCTAGAGGGAGCGAATTCACCCCTCCACTTT,CASSSLEGANSPLHF
TRBD1,TRBJ2-7,14,-,TRBV6-6,TGTGCCAGCAGGCGACAGGGGGTTACCTACGAGCAGTACTTC,CASRRQGVTYEQYF
-,TRBJ1-1,16,-,TRBV30,TGTGCCTGGAGTCGTAGGGAAGGGGCCAGTTACCCTGAAGCTTTCTTT,CAWSRREGASYPEAFF
-,TRBJ2-2,14,-,TRBV5-4,TGTGCCAGCAGCCCAGGGGCGTACACCGGGGAGCTGTTTTTT,CASSPGAYTGELFF
-,TRBJ2-2,13,-,TRBV5-1,TGCGCCAGCAGCTGGATAGGGGGAGGGGAGCTGTTTTTT,CASSWIGGGELFF
-,TRBJ1-5,15,-,TRBV4-1,TGCGCCAGCAGCCAAGTGGGGCTCAGCAATCAGCCCCAGCATTTT,CASSQVGLSNQPQHF
TRBD2,TRBJ2-5,13,-,TRBV29-1,TGCAGCGCCGCACGGGGGAGGGAGGAGACCCAGTACTTC,CSAARGREETQYF
-,TRBJ2-2,15,-,TRBV6-5,TGTGCCAGCAGCCCAAGTATCGGGAACACCGGGGAGCTGTTTTTT,CASSPSIGNTGELFF
-,TRBJ2-1,15,-,TRBV5-1,TGCGCCAGCAGCTTGGTTGGGGATGAGGGCAATGAGCAGTTCTTC,CASSLVGDEGNEQFF
TRBD2,TRBJ2-3,16,-,TRBV7-8,TGTGCCAGCAGCTTAGTCGGAGGGAGGGAGGCAGATACGCAGTATTTT,CASSLVGGREADTQYF
-,TRBJ2-3,15,-,TRBV5-4,TGTGCCAGCAGCTTGGAGGGGTGGGGCACAGATACGCAGTATTTT,CASSLEGWGTDTQYF
-,TRBJ1-3,14,medium-sized,TRBV2,TGTGCCAGCAGTGAAGATCTCAGTGGAAACACCATATATTTT,CASSEDLSGNTIYF
-,TRBJ2-1,13,-,TRBV6-4,TGTGCCAGCAGTGACTCTGAGCGGGATGAGCAGTTCTTC,CASSDSERDEQFF
TRBD2,TRBJ2-7,15,-,TRBV7-6,TGTGCCAGCAGCAGAACTAGCGGGAGCTCCTACGAGCAGTACTTC,CASSRTSGSSYEQYF
-,TRBJ2-6,13,-,TRBV5-4,TGTGCCAGCAGCGGGACAGGGGCCAACGTCCTGACTTTC,CASSGTGANVLTF
-,TRBJ2-7,14,-,TRBV7-2,TGTGCCAGCAGCTTAAGGGAGGGGGTGGGCGAGCAGTACTTC,CASSLREGVGEQYF
-,TRBJ2-7,13,-,TRBV12-3/TRBV12-4,TGTGCCAGCAGAGACAGCAATTCCTACGAGCAGTACTTC,CASRDSNSYEQYF
TRBD2,TRBJ2-7,15,once,TRBV20-1,TGCAGTGCTAGTAGGGTGGGAGGGAACTCCTACGAGCAGTACTTC,CSASRVGGNSYEQYF
-,TRBJ2-7,14,-,TRBV2,TGTGCCAGCAGTGTGTTGGGAGTCAGATCCGAGCAGTACTTC,CASSVLGVRSEQYF
-,TRBJ2-1,11,-,TRBV4-3,TGCGCCAGCAGCCAAGCGGGTGAGCAGTTCTTC,CASSQAGEQFF
-,TRBJ2-7,13,-,TRBV20-1,TGCAGTGCTAGTGGGCAGGCCGCCTACGAGCAGTACTTC,CSASGQAAYEQYF
TRBD2,TRBJ2-5,16,-,TRBV9,TGTGCCAGCAGCACCCCGGGACTAGCGGGCGGGGAGACCCAGTACTTC,CASSTPGLAGGETQYF
-,TRBJ2-5,13,-,TRBV28,TGTGCCAGCAGTTTGCGCCGACAAGAGACCCAGTACTTC,CASSLRRQETQYF
TRBD2,TRBJ2-3,18,-,TRBV5-1,TGCGCCAGCAGCTTGGAGTTAGCGGGAGGTGCTAGCACAGATACGCAGTATTTT,CASSLELAGGASTDTQYF
-,TRBJ1-4,16,-,TRBV19,TGTGCCAGTAGTATAGGAGGCATAACAACTAATGAAAAACTGTTTTTT,CASSIGGITTNEKLFF
-,TRBJ2-1,15,once,TRBV5-1,TGCGCCAGCAGCTCGGAGGGGAGTAGGGACAATGAGCAGTTCTTC,CASSSEGSRDNEQFF
TRBD2,TRBJ2-7,15,-,TRBV13,TGTGCCAGCAGCTCACTAGCGGGAGGCCCCTACGAGCAGTACTTC,CASSSLAGGPYEQYF
-,TRBJ2-7,13,few,TRBV19,TGTGCCAGTATGGGACAAAATACCTACGAGCAGTACTTC,CASMGQNTYEQYF
-,TRBJ2-5,14,-,TRBV30,TGTGCCTGGAGTGTACAGGACGGCCAAGAGACCCAGTACTTC,CAWSVQDGQETQYF
TRBD1,TRBJ1-1,14,-,TRBV5-1,TGCGCCAGCAGCGGACAGGGGGCGTATACTGAAGCTTTCTTT,CASSGQGAYTEAFF
TRBD1,TRBJ2-7,15,few,TRBV4-2,TGTGCCAGCAGCCAAGATCCCACAGGGGATTACGAGCAGTACTTC,CASSQDPTGDYEQYF
TRBD1,TRBJ1-3,18,once,TRBV4-1,TGCGCCAGCAGCCAAGGACAGGGGGCTCAAAGGTCTGGAAACACCATATATTTT,CASSQGQGAQRSGNTIYF
TRBD1,TRBJ1-6,14,-,TRBV6-1,TGTGCCAGCAGTGACCGGACAGGGCATTCACCCCTCCACTTT,CASSDRTGHSPLHF
TRBD2,TRBJ2-5,17,-,TRBV24-1,TGTGCCACCAGTGAGGGGACTAGCGGGAGTCGGCGAGAGACCCAGTACTTC,CATSEGTSGSRRETQYF
-,TRBJ1-1,15,-,TRBV5-1,TGCGCCAGCAGCCCCCGGGGATTTTCGAACACTGAAGCTTTCTTT,CASSPRGFSNTEAFF
-,TRBJ2-3,15,-,TRBV5-6,TGTGCCAGCAGCTTGCCGCGGGGTCCCACAGATACGCAGTATTTT,CASSLPRGPTDTQYF
-,TRBJ2-1,16,-,TRBV14,TGTGCCAGCAGCCAAGATACGTCAGCGTTCTACAATGAGCAGTTCTTC,CASSQDTSAFYNEQFF
TRBD2,TRBJ2-1,19,once,TRBV7-2,TGTGCCAGCAGCTCAAGGGGACTAGCGGGACCCAGCTCCTACAATGAGCAGTTCTTC,CASSSRGLAGPSSYNEQFF
-,TRBJ2-7,13,-,TRBV7-2,TGTGCCAGCAGCTTATCCCTGTACTACGAGCAGTACTTC,CASSLSLYYEQYF
TRBD1,TRBJ2-7,14,-,TRBV11-3,TGTGCCAGCAAAGGGGACAGCAGTTTCTACGAGCAGTACTTC,CASKGDSSFYEQYF
TRBD1,TRBJ1-5,14,-,TRBV19,TGTGCCAGTAGCCCCGACAGGGGGAACGGGCCCCAGCATTTT,CASSPDRGNGPQHF
-,TRBJ2-5,13,-,TRBV3-1/TRBV3-2,TGTGCCAGCAGCCAATGGGCCGAAGAGACCCAGTACTTC,CASSQWAEETQYF
-,TRBJ2-5,18,-,TRBV6-4,TGTGCCAGCAGTGACTCCGAAAGGTTGAGCGGAGCGAGGGAGACCCAGTACTTC,CASSDSERLSGARETQYF
TRBD2,TRBJ2-2,16,-,TRBV10-3,TGTGCCATCGGACTAGCGGGAGTCGCGAACACCGGGGAGCTGTTTTTT,CAIGLAGVANTGELFF
-,TRBJ2-3,16,-,TRBV9,TGTGCCAGCAGCCACGGGAGCCGCCAGAGCACAGATACGCAGTATTTT,CASSHGSRQSTDTQYF